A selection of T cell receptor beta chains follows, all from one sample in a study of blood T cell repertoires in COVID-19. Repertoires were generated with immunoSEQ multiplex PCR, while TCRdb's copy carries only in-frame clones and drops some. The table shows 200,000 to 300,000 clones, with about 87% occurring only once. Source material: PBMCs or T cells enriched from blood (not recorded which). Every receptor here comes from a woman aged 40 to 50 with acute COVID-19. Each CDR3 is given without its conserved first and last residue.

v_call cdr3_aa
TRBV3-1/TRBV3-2 ASSQAQGRFPNGYT
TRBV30 AWSTLGHGNTEAF
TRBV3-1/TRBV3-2 ASSPQGQGSEKLF
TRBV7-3 ASSFLRSSGERLKSSGNTIY
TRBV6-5 ASSYSEAGYTDTQY
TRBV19 ASSIGRGDNEQF
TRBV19 ASSIEFMGAEAF
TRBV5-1 ASSLWAFQDTQY
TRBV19 ASSSGGNTEAF
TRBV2 ASSGGIRRIEKLF
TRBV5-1 ASSLNGRLDEQY
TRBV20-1 SANGAYGYT
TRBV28 ATRDFQETQY
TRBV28 ASNSGSGSYEQY
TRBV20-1 SASVEGMETQY
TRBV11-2 ASSLGTGPNTEAF
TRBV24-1 ATSTGNLSNQPQH
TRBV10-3 AISESGTAANYGYT
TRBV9 ASSVGDRGRTGELF
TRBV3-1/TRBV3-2 ASSPRQEADTQY
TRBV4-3 ASSQDPQGQSTDTQY
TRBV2 ASSQTGGELF
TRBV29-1 SVGTMGDLEQY
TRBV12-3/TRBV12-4 ASSLTAEQY
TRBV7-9 ASSSSTGQQPQH
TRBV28 ATATGGSAIY